These 12 T cell receptor beta chains originate from one sample sequenced in a study of T cell repertoires in cytomegalovirus infection. TCRdb reanalysed the reads using MiXCR and keeps one entry per CDR3 protein. The sample contains 150,000 to 200,000 distinct CDR3 sequences, about 15% of which appear only once. Input material: CD8+ T cells from PBMCs. The origin of the receptors is a human donor in good health (CMV status not recorded). Some clones in this sample may be carry-over from other donors' samples.

There are a few counts of this clonotype. The chain employs TRBV12-3 or TRBV12-4 and TRBJ2-7; 7 bases fit TRBD1. V dropped 5 bases and J dropped 0; count of bases not matched to a gene: 10. The CDR3 sequence is 16 residues long. The CDR3, as DNA: TGTGCCAGCAGTCAATCGGGACAGCATACCTCCTACGAGCAGTACTTC. Protein: CASSQSGQHTSYEQYF.

This clonotype was seen a handful of times. V usage is TRBV11-2 and J usage is TRBJ1-1; 10 nucleotides align to TRBD1. In germline, CDR1 is SGHAT, CDR2 FQNNGV. V shed 4 bases, J shed 5 bases, and the junction held 7 bases outside the gene matches. The CDR3 runs 15 residues. The CDR3 region is CASSSRQGAGTEAFF. The CDR3 coding sequence is TGTGCCAGCAGCTCACGACAGGGGGCGGGGACTGAAGCTTTCTTT.

This sequence joins TRBV28 and TRBJ1-4, with D uncertain. CDR1 and CDR2 (germline): MDHEN, SYDVKM. The V gene lost 7 bases and the J gene lost 8 bases, with 5 bases spanning the gap. The CDR3 runs to 10 residues. CDR3 coding DNA: TGTGCCAGCAATGGAGAAAAACTGTTTTTT. Translation: CASNGEKLFF.

This clonotype came up a few times. The V and J genes are TRBV11-2 and TRBJ2-5; a weak D match, TRBD2 (5 bases). Trimming cost V 2 bases and J 5 bases, with 15 bases left between them. The length of the CDR3 is 15 residues. Per germline, CDR1 SGHAT and CDR2 FQNNGV. CDR3: CASSLYVASTETQYF. The CDR3, as DNA: TGTGCCAGCAGCTTATATGTCGCTAGCACTGAGACCCAGTACTTC.

The genes are TRBV15 and TRBJ1-6; D possibly corresponds to TRBD1 (6 bases). The V gene's germline CDR1 is LNHNV and CDR2 YYDKDF (reference sequence). The CDR3 is 15 residues long. Trimming took off 2 bases at V and 7 bases at J, with 12 bases between the two ends. CDR3 sequence reads: CATSRSRDTNSPLHF. The CDR3 nucleotides read TGTGCCACCAGCAGATCACGGGACACCAATTCACCCCTCCACTTT. Drawing the rest from reference TRBV15 and TRBJ1-6, the complete variable domain is DAMVIQNPRYQVTQFGKPVTLSCSQTLNHNVMYWYQQKSSQAPKLLFHYYDKDFNNEADTPDNFQSRRPNTSFCFLDIRSPGLGDTAMYLCATSRSRDTNSPLHFGNGTRLTVT.

This chain joins TRBV27 and TRBJ2-7; D unresolved. V was shortened by 2 bases and J by 5 bases, with 7 bases between the two germline ends. The CDR3 covers 12 residues. The germline V gene has CDR1 MNHEY and CDR2 SMNVEV (reference sequence). The CDR3 DNA sequence: TGTGCCAGCAGTTTAATGGGTAACGAGCAGTACTTC. Translation gives CASSLMGNEQYF.

This chain joins TRBV19 and TRBJ1-5; D gene uncertain. CDR1 is LNHDA and CDR2 is SQIVND in the germline V gene (reference sequence). V shed 9 bases and J shed 0 bases, with 15 bases lying between them. The CDR3 is made up of 15 amino acids. The DNA of the CDR3 is TGTGCCAGCGACCAGAGGCCAAATAGCAATCAGCCCCAGCATTTT. It translates to CASDQRPNSNQPQHF. Using reference TRBV19 and TRBJ1-5 for the parts outside the CDR3, the full variable domain is DGGITQSPKYLFRKEGQNVTLSCEQNLNHDAMYWYRQDPGQGLRLIYYSQIVNDFQKGDIAEGYSVSREKKESFPLTVTSAQKNPTAFYLCASDQRPNSNQPQHFGDGTRLSIL.

This clonotype appeared a few times. This rearrangement joins TRBV7-2 to TRBJ2-7; D is undetermined. With 5 bases removed from V and 4 bases from J, the gap between germline ends came to 12 bases. Germline assignment: CDR1 SGHTA and CDR2 FQGNSA. The CDR3 consists of 13 residues. The CDR3 nucleotides are TGTGCCAGCAGCGACCTCGCGGAGTACGAGCAGTACTTC. Its translation is CASSDLAEYEQYF.

The chain recombines TRBV28 with TRBJ1-5, with TRBD1 identical over 8 bases. This CDR3 region has 15 residues. Trimming cost V 5 bases and J 3 bases; bases outside gene matches: 6. The V gene's germline CDR1 is MDHEN and CDR2 SYDVKM. The CDR3 coding sequence is TGTGCCAGCAGTCCGGGACAGGCGGTCAATCAGCCCCAGCATTTT. Its translation is CASSPGQAVNQPQHF.

V usage is TRBV5-1 and J usage is TRBJ1-1, with D perhaps matching TRBD1 (5 bases). The CDR3 contains 10 residues. V shed 6 bases and J shed 11 bases, with 11 bases lying between them. Germline loops: CDR1 SGHRS, CDR2 YFSETQ. The CDR3 sequence: CASTPGTAFF. As DNA, the CDR3 is TGCGCCAGCACCCCAGGGACCGCTTTCTTT.

The chain is built from TRBV7-7 and TRBJ2-2, with TRBD2 identical over 16 bases. Germline V lookup: CDR1 SSHAT, CDR2 FNYEAQ (reference sequence). The CDR3 totals 18 residues. J was trimmed by 7 bases and V by 6 bases; bases with no gene match: 11. The CDR3 DNA reads as TGTGCCAGCAGTTCGTCCGGGACTAGCGGGAGGGCCGACGGGGAGCTGTTTTTT. Its protein is CASSSSGTSGRADGELFF.

This chain's CDR3 is CASSFKGQGAGGYTF. Here the CDR3 DNA reads TGTGCCAGCAGCTTCAAAGGACAGGGGGCTGGTGGCTACACCTTC. V is TRBV7-6 and J is TRBJ1-2; TRBD1 agrees at 11 bases. The CDR3 covers 15 residues. The ends lost 3 bases at V and 7 bases at J; junction bases unmatched: 7. Germline CDR1 and CDR2: SGHVS and FNYEAQ. Combining the CDR3 with reference TRBV7-6 and TRBJ1-2 gives the whole variable domain GAGVSQSPRYKVTKRGQDVALRCDPISGHVSLYWYRQALGQGPEFLTYFNYEAQQDKSGLPNDRFSAERPEGSISTLTIQRTEQRDSAMYRCASSFKGQGAGGYTFGSGTRLTVV.